This T cell receptor (beta chain) was identified during a study of T cell responses to AZD1222 COVID-19 vaccine. V dropped 7 bases and J dropped 4; count of bases not matched to a gene: 12. The CDR3 length is 15 residues. Germline CDR1 and CDR2: SNHLY and FYNNEI. Sequencing used immunoSEQ multiplex PCR; TCRdb keeps in-frame clones, though not all of them. The sample includes 70,000 to 90,000 clones, under 90% seen only once; the top ten take 2.4%. V usage is TRBV2 and J usage is TRBJ2-5; TRBD1 matches at 7 bases. The input for sequencing was peripheral blood, taken on day 0 of AZD1222 vaccination. The sequence came from an adult in good health. CDR3 sequence reads: CASTLEQAGGETQYF. The CDR3 bases are TGTGCCAGCACCCTGGAACAGGCAGGGGGAGAGACCCAGTACTTC.